The rows below give T cell receptor beta chains drawn from one sample of a study of response to subunit inactivated influenza vaccine. TCRdb re-derived calls from the RT-PCR reads in MiXCR, one entry per CDR3 protein. The sample holds some 160,000 distinct CDR3 sequences, approximately 11% seen once. This material consisted of non-naive T cells sorted from PBMCs, taken roughly 47 days after vaccination. Receptors were obtained from a man aged 50 or older who received an inactivated influenza vaccine. Each CDR3 is given with its conserved first and last residue. The order of the fields is CDR3 DNA, CDR3 protein, clone size, J gene, D gene, V gene. A D gene is named only where the DNA matches it firmly. Not all rows give a size; the values are once, few, many and, for expanded clones, a class.

TGTGCCAGCAGCCTAAGTGCTCAAGAGACCCAGTACTTC CASSLSAQETQYF few TRBJ2-5 NA TRBV4-2
TGTGCCAGCAGCTTAGCAGACAGGGGAGTCGAAAAACTGTTTTTT CASSLADRGVEKLFF many TRBJ1-4 TRBD1 TRBV7-2
TGTGCCTGGAGTGTACACCGAGCTTTCTTT CAWSVHRAFF NA TRBJ1-1 NA TRBV30
TGTGCCAGCAGCCCGGGACTAGCATCCTACAATGAGCAGTTCTTC CASSPGLASYNEQFF NA TRBJ2-1 TRBD2 TRBV7-2
TGCGCCAGCAGTGAGTGGAGGGCTGGGGAGCTGTTTTTT CASSEWRAGELFF many TRBJ2-2 NA TRBV10-2
TGTGCCAGCAGTTTAGAGCCCGAGCAGTATTTT CASSLEPEQYF many TRBJ2-3 NA TRBV12-3/TRBV12-4
TGTGCCAGCAGTGTAGGAGCGGGGTCTTACAGGGAAAACATTCAGTACTTC CASSVGAGSYRENIQYF NA TRBJ2-4 NA TRBV2
TGTGCCAGCAGCCGGACGGCCACTATCGGCACTGAAGCTTTCTTT CASSRTATIGTEAFF many TRBJ1-1 NA TRBV6-1
TGCAGTGCTAGGGGGGGCCTACATTTC CSARGGLHF few TRBJ1-2 NA TRBV20-1
TGTGCCAGCAGCCCGACCAGGGTTTCACCCCTCCACTTT CASSPTRVSPLHF many TRBJ1-6 NA TRBV12-3/TRBV12-4
TGTGCCAGCAGGAGTGACTGGAACACTGAAGCTTTCTTT CASRSDWNTEAFF NA TRBJ1-1 NA TRBV25-1
TGTGCCAGCAGCTTAAGTTTAACAGGCGAAACGAAGCCTTTCTTT CASSLSLTGETKPFF few TRBJ1-1 NA TRBV7-2
TGTGCCAGCAGTGGACCGGACCTCTACGAGCAGTACTTC CASSGPDLYEQYF NA TRBJ2-7 NA TRBV6-1
TGTGCCAGCAGCTTCCCGGGACAGACAGAGCAGTACTTC CASSFPGQTEQYF many TRBJ2-7 TRBD1 TRBV7-9
TGTGCCAGCAGCTTAACGAGGGGGAACACTGAAGCTTTCTTT CASSLTRGNTEAFF few TRBJ1-1 NA TRBV7-3
TGCAGCGTTGAAGTGGACAGGTACGAGCAGTACTTC CSVEVDRYEQYF many TRBJ2-7 TRBD1 TRBV29-1
TGTGCCAGCTCACCGAAGTGGGACAACTACTATGGCTACACCTTC CASSPKWDNYYGYTF few TRBJ1-2 NA TRBV18
TGCAGTGCTAGGGGGTTGACAGGCGATGTTTCAACTAATGAAAAACTGTTTTTT CSARGLTGDVSTNEKLFF few TRBJ1-4 NA TRBV20-1
TGTGCCAGCAGCGCCACCGGGACTACAAAAGAGACCCAGTACTTC CASSATGTTKETQYF NA TRBJ2-5 TRBD2 TRBV9
TGCAGTGTCCCGACAGGGTGGACCACTGAAGCTTTCTTT CSVPTGWTTEAFF NA TRBJ1-1 TRBD1 TRBV20-1
TGTGCCAGCAGTATCGGCCTTGGGAATGGCTACACCTTC CASSIGLGNGYTF many TRBJ1-2 NA TRBV12-3/TRBV12-4
TGTGCCAGCAGTGCCACGGAGTGGTCGGGCAATCAGCCCCAGCATTTT CASSATEWSGNQPQHF many TRBJ1-5 NA TRBV25-1